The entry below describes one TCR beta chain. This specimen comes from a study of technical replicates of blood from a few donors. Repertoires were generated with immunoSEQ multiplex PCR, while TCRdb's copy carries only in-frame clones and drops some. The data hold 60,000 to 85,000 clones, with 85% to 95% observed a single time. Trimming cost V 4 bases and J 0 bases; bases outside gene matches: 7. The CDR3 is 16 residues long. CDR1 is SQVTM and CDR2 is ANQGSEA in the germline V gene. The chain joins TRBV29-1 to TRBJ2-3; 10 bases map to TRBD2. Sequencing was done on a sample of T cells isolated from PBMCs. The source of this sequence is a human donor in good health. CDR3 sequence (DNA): TGCAGCGTTGGAAGGGGACTAGCGATTAGCACAGATACGCAGTATTTT. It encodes CSVGRGLAISTDTQYF.